These 30 T cell receptor beta chains originate from one sample sequenced in a study of radiotherapy plus CTLA-4 blockade in lung cancer. Some clones are missing from TCRdb's copy, which holds only in-frame ones; the method was immunoSEQ multiplex PCR. This table has roughly 60,000 clones, roughly 76% appearing once. The starting material was peripheral blood, obtained from a patient treated with radiotherapy plus ipilimumab. The origin of the receptors is a human donor with non-small cell lung cancer who had a complete response to radiotherapy plus ipilimumab.

The V and J genes are TRBV9 and TRBJ2-3, with 9 bases that match TRBD2. The CDR3 has 15 amino acids. J gave up 6 bases and V 0 bases, and 5 bases lay outside the gene matches. CDR1 is SGDLS, CDR2 YYNGEE, per germline. CDR3 sequence reads: CASSVAAGGRDTQYF. As DNA, the CDR3 is TGTGCCAGCAGCGTAGCAGCGGGAGGCAGGGATACGCAGTATTTT.

CDR3 DNA sequence: TGTGCCAGCAGCCCAAACACAGGGCCCCAAGAGACCCAGTACTTC. It encodes CASSPNTGPQETQYF. The V gene is TRBV7-2, the J gene TRBJ2-5; D perhaps matches TRBD1 (6 bases). CDR1 and CDR2 from the germline V gene are SGHTA and FQGNSA. V was pared by 5 bases and J by 1 base, with 14 bases between. The CDR3 contains 15 residues.

This clone occurred a few times. The V call is TRBV28, the J call TRBJ1-5; 7 positions agree with TRBD1. After removal of 6 bases from V and 3 bases from J, the junction contained 11 bases not matched to a gene. The length of the CDR3 is 16 residues. Germline V gives CDR1 MDHEN, CDR2 SYDVKM. CDR3 loop: CASRRTTGIINQPQHF. CDR3 sequence (DNA): TGTGCCAGCAGACGGACGACAGGGATTATCAATCAGCCCCAGCATTTT.

The sample holds one count of this clone. This chain joins TRBV13 and TRBJ2-5, with D possibly TRBD1 on 6 matching bases. Between the trimmed V and J ends, which lost 2 bases and 4 bases, there was a span of 14 bases. The germline gives CDR1 PRHDT, CDR2 FYEKMQ (reference sequence). CDR3 length: 15 residues. CDR3: CASSLYRVGSETQYF. In DNA form, the CDR3 reads TGTGCCAGCAGCTTATACAGGGTTGGGTCAGAGACCCAGTACTTC.

The chain couples TRBV2 to TRBJ1-6, with D maybe TRBD1 (5 bases). The CDR3 totals 15 residues. Germline V gene sequence: CDR1 SNHLY, CDR2 FYNNEI. Trimming removed 4 bases from V and 7 bases from J, with 14 bases in between. The CDR3: CASSGPTAKNSPLHF. In DNA, the CDR3 is TGTGCCAGCAGTGGGCCGACAGCCAAAAATTCACCCCTCCACTTT.

This clone has only a few counts. This CDR3 is CASSLRSVNYGYTF. The CDR3 bases are TGTGCCAGCAGCTTACGTTCCGTTAACTATGGCTACACCTTC. The gene calls are TRBV13 and TRBJ1-2; D gene ambiguous. V was shortened by 2 bases and J by 1 base, with 8 bases between the two germline ends. From germline, CDR1 is PRHDT and CDR2 FYEKMQ (reference sequence). This CDR3 region has 14 residues.

This clone was observed a handful of times. The V gene is TRBV10-3, the J gene TRBJ2-3; TRBD1 aligns across 8 bases. The CDR3 extends over 15 amino acids. The V gene end was trimmed by 2 bases and the J gene end by 3 bases; junction bases not matched to a gene: 4. CDR1 ENHRY and CDR2 SYGVKD come from the germline V gene. The CDR3, as DNA: TGTGCCATCAGTGAGGGGGGGACAGGTACAGATACGCAGTATTTT. Translating gives CAISEGGTGTDTQYF.

The rearrangement links TRBV5-8 to TRBJ2-5, with 12 bases that match TRBD1. Germline trimming cut 5 bases from V and 11 bases from J; bases unmatched to any gene: 13. The CDR3 is made up of 15 amino acids. Germline assignment: CDR1 SGHTS and CDR2 YDEGEE. The DNA of the CDR3 is TGTGCCAGCAGTCTCCGGGACAGGGGGCCGTATGAGCAGTACTTC. It yields the protein CASSLRDRGPYEQYF.

This chain joins TRBV27 and TRBJ2-7; D is possibly TRBD2 (5 bases). The CDR3 runs to 15 residues. Per germline, CDR1 MNHEY and CDR2 SMNVEV (reference sequence). Between the trimmed V and J ends, which lost 3 bases and 2 bases, there was a span of 14 bases. CDR3 sequence (DNA): TGTGCCAGCAGTTTTGGCAGTCGCGGGCCCTACGAGCAGTACTTC. Translated, it gives CASSFGSRGPYEQYF.

The rearrangement links TRBV11-2 to TRBJ1-1, with a weak D call TRBD1 (5 bases). The V gene's germline CDR1 is SGHAT and CDR2 FQNNGV. There are 19 residues in the CDR3. V lost 5 bases, J lost 10 bases, and 35 bases lay in between. The CDR3 sequence is CASSTRGREVSSGSWRAFF. The CDR3 DNA reads TGTGCCAGCAGCACGAGGGGCAGGGAGGTATCCTCGGGGTCTTGGAGAGCTTTCTTT.

The gene calls are TRBV11-2 and TRBJ2-1; D is perhaps TRBD1 (6 bases). Germline CDR1 reads SGHAT; CDR2 reads FQNNGV. The V gene lost 1 base and the J gene lost 2 bases, with 9 bases spanning the gap. The CDR3 is 15 residues long. The CDR3 DNA reads as TGTGCCAGCAGCTTAGGGACAGCCCCCTACAATGAGCAGTTCTTC. Protein: CASSLGTAPYNEQFF. Complete variable domain (other parts from reference TRBV11-2 and TRBJ2-1): EAGVAQSPRYKIIEKRQSVAFWCNPISGHATLYWYQQILGQGPKLLIQFQNNGVVDDSQLPKDRFSAERLKGVDSTLKIQPAKLEDSAVYLCASSLGTAPYNEQFFGPGTRLTVL.

The chain recombines TRBV7-2 with TRBJ2-5; TRBD2 matches 9 bases. With V trimmed by 2 bases and J by 2 bases, 6 bases remained unmatched. CDR1 and CDR2 from the germline V gene are SGHTA and FQGNSA. The CDR3 runs 16 residues. The DNA of the CDR3 is TGTGCCAGCAGCTTACCTGCGGGGGGGGAACAAGAGACCCAGTACTTC. This sequence encodes CASSLPAGGEQETQYF.

This sequence joins TRBV11-2 and TRBJ2-1, with TRBD2 matching 8 bases. The V segment lost 4 bases and the J segment 6 bases; nucleotides outside the gene matches: 14. Germline V gene data show CDR1 as SGHAT and CDR2 as FQNNGV. The CDR3 totals 17 residues. CDR3 amino acids: CASSSLKGAGVFNEQFF. CDR3 nucleotide sequence: TGTGCCAGCAGCTCCCTCAAGGGAGCGGGGGTTTTCAATGAGCAGTTCTTC.

This clone came up once. This sequence joins TRBV28 and TRBJ1-1; possible D gene TRBD1, 5 bases. The CDR3 spans 13 residues. The germline V gene encodes CDR1 MDHEN and CDR2 SYDVKM. V lost 7 bases, J lost 0 bases, and 9 bases lay in between. The CDR3 region is CASTRGLNTEAFF. CDR3 sequence (DNA): TGTGCCAGCACGCGGGGCCTGAACACTGAAGCTTTCTTT.

The chain employs TRBV2 and TRBJ2-1, with unresolved D. Trimming took off 6 bases at V and 7 bases at J, with 10 bases between the two ends. CDR1 is SNHLY, CDR2 FYNNEI, per germline. The CDR3 contains 12 residues. The chain's CDR3 is CASSPTENEQFF. DNA for the CDR3: TGTGCCAGCAGCCCCACAGAAAATGAGCAGTTCTTC.

This clone was seen a few times. The chain couples TRBV21-1 to TRBJ2-7; the table's D call, TRBD2, was not checked against the DNA. TRBV21-1 is shown as a pseudogene. This CDR3 is 16 amino acids long. The CDR3 spells CASTRWVERNSYEQYF. The CDR3 DNA reads as TGTGCCAGCACCAGGTGGGTAGAGCGGAACTCCTACGAGCAGTACTTC.

The chain is built from TRBV28 and TRBJ1-2; 9 nucleotides match TRBD1. J was trimmed by 0 bases and V by 2 bases; bases with no gene match: 7. The CDR3 runs 17 residues. The germline V gene encodes CDR1 MDHEN and CDR2 SYDVKM. The DNA of the CDR3 is TGTGCCAGCAGTTTACTTGCCGGGACAGGGACTAACTATGGCTACACCTTC. Translated: CASSLLAGTGTNYGYTF.

This clone was seen more than once but under ten times. V is TRBV28 and J is TRBJ2-5; TRBD2 is a possible D gene (5 bases). The CDR3 sequence is 17 residues long. Between the trimmed V and J ends, which lost 5 bases and 1 base, there was a span of 20 bases. Germline values: CDR1 MDHEN, CDR2 SYDVKM. As DNA, the CDR3 is TGTGCCAGCAGTCCCCCCCCAGAGTTAGGGAGCCAAGAGACCCAGTACTTC. Translation: CASSPPPELGSQETQYF.

The chain carries TRBV5-1 and TRBJ1-3, with D tentatively TRBD1 (6 bases). V lost 7 bases and J lost 1, with 15 bases in between. CDR1 and CDR2 from the germline V gene are SGHRS and YFSETQ. This CDR3 is 15 amino acids long. The CDR3 coding sequence is TGCGCCAGCTCGGACAGCCTTACGTCTGGAAACACCATATATTTT. Translated, it gives CASSDSLTSGNTIYF.

Ten or more counts support this clone. The rearrangement joins TRBV28 to TRBJ2-7; 7 bases align to TRBD2. Germline CDR1 reads MDHEN; CDR2 reads SYDVKM. V was clipped by 4 bases and J by 2 bases; unmatched bases: 8. This CDR3 region has 15 residues. In nucleotides, the CDR3 is TGTGCCAGCAGTTGGGGGGGGACGGGGGCCTACGAGCAGTACTTC. Translated, it gives CASSWGGTGAYEQYF.

Points on this clone: The junction differs from germline at one of its ends, possibly a read error. CDR3 in DNA: TGTGCCAACAGTTACCGGGTTATTTCTAACTATGGCTACACCTTC. It codes for CANSYRVISNYGYTF. The chain couples TRBV6-6 to TRBJ1-2; no definite D call. Germline V gene sequence: CDR1 MNHNY, CDR2 SVGAGI (reference sequence). The CDR3 runs 15 residues.

The J gene is TRBJ2-7, the V gene TRBV6-6, with 12 bases identical to TRBD1. V dropped 7 bases and J dropped 4; count of bases not matched to a gene: 5. This CDR3 is built from 14 residues. Per germline, CDR1 MNHNY and CDR2 SVGAGI (reference sequence). This CDR3 reads CASTRDRGQYEQYF. In DNA form, the CDR3 reads TGTGCCAGCACCAGGGACAGGGGGCAATACGAGCAGTACTTC.

CDR3 in amino acids: CASSQGYAGHTDTQYF. The CDR3 DNA reads as TGCGCCAGCAGCCAAGGGTATGCGGGCCACACAGATACGCAGTATTTT. This sequence joins TRBV4-1 and TRBJ2-3, with a tentative D call TRBD2 (5 bases). Germline assignment: CDR1 MGHRA and CDR2 YSYEKL. Trimming left V 1 base short and J 2 bases short, with 13 bases between. The length of the CDR3 is 16 residues.

This sequence joins TRBV9 and TRBJ2-6; D is unresolved. The CDR3 has 14 amino acids. Trimming pared 3 bases from V and 4 bases from J, leaving 8 bases between. Germline V gene sequence: CDR1 SGDLS, CDR2 YYNGEE. The DNA of the CDR3 is TGTGCCAGCAGCGCCGGTTCCGGGGCCAACGTCCTGACTTTC. It translates to CASSAGSGANVLTF.

The V gene is TRBV7-8, the J gene TRBJ2-5, with 13 bases matching TRBD2. This CDR3 has 17 residues. Losses at the gene ends were 2 bases for V and 1 base for J; bases not matched to a gene: 4. The germline CDR1 and CDR2 sequences are SGHVS and FQNEAQ. For the CDR3, the DNA is TGTGCCAGCAGCTTACTTGGACTAGCGGGAGTCCAAGAGACCCAGTACTTC. It encodes CASSLLGLAGVQETQYF.

V is TRBV4-1 and J is TRBJ2-3, with a tentative D call TRBD2 (6 bases). The CDR3 sequence is 21 residues long. Trimming removed 0 bases at V and 2 bases at J, with 27 bases between. Germline values: CDR1 MGHRA, CDR2 YSYEKL. CDR3 amino acids: CASSQDVIVAGSSRHTDTQYF. DNA of the CDR3: TGCGCCAGCAGCCAAGATGTTATCGTTGCGGGAAGTTCGCGTCACACAGATACGCAGTATTTT.

V and J are TRBV9 and TRBJ2-7; TRBD2 agrees at 8 bases. The length of the CDR3 is 15 residues. Germline assignment: CDR1 SGDLS and CDR2 YYNGEE. J gave up 6 bases and V 3 bases, and 11 bases lay outside the gene matches. The CDR3 spells CASSALSGGGSEQYF. DNA of the CDR3: TGTGCCAGCAGCGCTCTCTCCGGGGGGGGGTCCGAGCAGTACTTC.

The chain couples TRBV15 to TRBJ2-7, with TRBD1 matching over 9 bases. The CDR3 length is 15 residues. CDR1 LNHNV and CDR2 YYDKDF come from the germline V gene (reference sequence). The trim removed 0 bases at V and 6 bases at J, leaving 6 bases unmatched. The CDR3 DNA is TGTGCCACCAGCAGAGACCCGGGACAGGGCCGCGAGCAGTACTTC. This encodes CATSRDPGQGREQYF.

There are a few counts of this clone. This chain uses TRBV7-6 with TRBJ2-5, with 9 bases identical to TRBD2. This CDR3 contains 14 residues. The V and J ends lost 4 bases and 4 bases, in that order; junction bases with no gene match: 4. CDR1 is SGHVS and CDR2 is FNYEAQ in the germline V gene. In DNA, the CDR3 is TGTGCCAGCAGCTCTAGCGGGGTTGGAGAGACCCAGTACTTC. Amino acid sequence: CASSSSGVGETQYF.

The V gene is TRBV19, the J gene TRBJ1-6; 7 bases match TRBD1. V shed 6 bases and J 1 base; nucleotides not matched to a gene: 3. CDR3 length equals 15 residues. Germline-derived CDR1 and CDR2 are LNHDA and SQIVND (reference sequence). In DNA form, the CDR3 reads TGTGCCAGTAGACAGGGGCAATCCTATAATTCACCCCTCCACTTT. Residues: CASRQGQSYNSPLHF.